Below are 12 T cell receptor beta chains sequenced from a single sample in a study of cytomegalovirus exposure and HLA in healthy donors. TCRdb keeps only in-frame clones here, not all; method: immunoSEQ multiplex PCR. The table includes fewer than 85,000 clones, about 96% detected once. The material sequenced was PBMCs. Receptors originate from a woman younger than 30 in good health and CMV-seronegative.

V is TRBV6-5 and J is TRBJ2-1, with D maybe TRBD2 (6 bases). From germline, CDR1 is MNHEY and CDR2 SVGAGI. There are 14 residues in the CDR3. The V gene lost 5 bases and the J gene lost 6 bases, with 14 bases spanning the gap. In nucleotides, the CDR3 is TGTGCCAGCAGTCTAACCGGGACTCTCAATGAGCAGTTCTTC. It is translated as CASSLTGTLNEQFF.

This clone was counted a single time. The V gene is TRBV6-1, the J gene TRBJ2-3; 12 bases align to TRBD2. Trimming at V came to 4 bases and at J to 3 bases, leaving 5 bases not matched to a gene. Germline CDR1 and CDR2: MNHNS and SASEGT. This CDR3 is 16 amino acids long. CDR3 in DNA: TGTGCCAGCAGTGGGCGGACTAGCGGGAAAACAGATACGCAGTATTTT. It yields the protein CASSGRTSGKTDTQYF.

The chain employs TRBV4-1 and TRBJ2-2; TRBD1 aligns across 7 bases. Germline values: CDR1 MGHRA, CDR2 YSYEKL. The V and J ends lost 0 bases and 6 bases, in that order; junction bases with no gene match: 7. CDR3 length: 16 amino acids. This chain's CDR3 is CASSQDYTGESGELFF. The CDR3 nucleotides are TGCGCCAGCAGCCAAGATTACACAGGGGAATCCGGGGAGCTGTTTTTT.

The chain combines TRBV13 with TRBJ2-3, with 14 bases fitting TRBD2. V lost 4 bases and J lost 4; bases outside the gene matches: 4. Germline CDR1 is PRHDT and CDR2 is FYEKMQ (reference sequence). This CDR3 is 16 amino acids long. CDR3 nucleotides: TGTGCCAGCAGCTCTCCGGGACTAGCGGGAGCAGATACGCAGTATTTT. Translation: CASSSPGLAGADTQYF.

The chain uses TRBV4-1 and TRBJ2-1; TRBD2 aligns across 7 bases. J lost 10 bases, V lost 1 base, and 16 bases had no gene match. The CDR3 totals 17 residues. Germline-derived CDR1 and CDR2 are MGHRA and YSYEKL. This CDR3 is CASSQAGRTSRPTEQFF. CDR3 coding DNA: TGCGCCAGCAGCCAAGCCGGTCGGACTAGTCGGCCCACAGAGCAGTTCTTC.

J is TRBJ2-3 and V is TRBV6-5; D is undetermined. This CDR3 region has 15 residues. Germline-derived CDR1 and CDR2 are MNHEY and SVGAGI. Trimming took off 2 bases at V and 7 bases at J, with 16 bases between the two ends. CDR3 DNA: TGTGCCAGCAGTTACGGGCTACCCCCGTTAAATACGCAGTATTTT. It codes for CASSYGLPPLNTQYF.

The CDR3 sequence is CSVGSGGRGYGYTF. The CDR3 DNA reads as TGCAGCGTGGGGTCGGGGGGCCGGGGCTATGGCTACACCTTC. The chain has TRBV29-1 and TRBJ1-2; TRBD1 might be the D (6 bases). Trimming took off 6 bases at V and 4 bases at J, with 18 bases between the two ends. CDR1 and CDR2 from the germline V gene are SQVTM and ANQGSEA. The CDR3 extends over 14 amino acids.

The V gene is TRBV18, the J gene TRBJ2-7; 9 bases match TRBD1. From germline, CDR1 is KGHSH and CDR2 LQKENI. Unmatched junction bases numbered 3, after V lost 2 bases and J lost 1 base. The CDR3 has 15 amino acids. CDR3 nucleotides: TGTGCCAGCTCACCATGGACAGGGGATTCCTACGAGCAGTACTTC. This codes for CASSPWTGDSYEQYF.

The chain joins TRBV11-2 to TRBJ2-7; TRBD2 might be the D (6 bases). The CDR3 runs 15 residues. CDR1 SGHAT and CDR2 FQNNGV come from the germline V gene. The V gene lost 5 bases and the J gene lost 3 bases, with 17 bases spanning the gap. CDR3 DNA: TGTGCCAGCAGCGCCGGCGGAGGGATCGGCTACGAGCAGTACTTC. It is translated as CASSAGGGIGYEQYF.

CDR3 in amino acids: CASSFSGTTSYEQYF. The CDR3, as DNA: TGTGCCAGTAGTTTTAGCGGGACCACATCCTACGAGCAGTACTTC. This sequence joins TRBV19 and TRBJ2-7; 8 bases line up with TRBD2. Looked up from germline, CDR1 is LNHDA and CDR2 is SQIVND (reference sequence). With V trimmed by 5 bases and J by 1 base, 7 bases remained unmatched. The CDR3 has 15 residues.

This clone showed up just once. V is TRBV6-5 and J is TRBJ1-2; D not certain. The V and J ends lost 7 bases and 2 bases respectively, with 8 bases between them. CDR3 length: 12 amino acids. Germline V gives CDR1 MNHEY, CDR2 SVGAGI. The CDR3 bases are TGTGCCAGCATAGGAGTCAACTATGGCTACACCTTC. It yields the protein CASIGVNYGYTF.

This rearrangement joins TRBV6-6 to TRBJ2-7; the D gene is possibly TRBD1 (5 bases). The CDR3 length is 16 residues. CDR1 and CDR2 (germline): MNHNY, SVGAGI (reference sequence). V lost 2 bases and J lost 4, with 18 bases in between. As DNA, the CDR3 is TGTGCCAGCAGTTACAGGTCAGGGCCTGGGGATTACGAGCAGTACTTC. It translates to CASSYRSGPGDYEQYF.